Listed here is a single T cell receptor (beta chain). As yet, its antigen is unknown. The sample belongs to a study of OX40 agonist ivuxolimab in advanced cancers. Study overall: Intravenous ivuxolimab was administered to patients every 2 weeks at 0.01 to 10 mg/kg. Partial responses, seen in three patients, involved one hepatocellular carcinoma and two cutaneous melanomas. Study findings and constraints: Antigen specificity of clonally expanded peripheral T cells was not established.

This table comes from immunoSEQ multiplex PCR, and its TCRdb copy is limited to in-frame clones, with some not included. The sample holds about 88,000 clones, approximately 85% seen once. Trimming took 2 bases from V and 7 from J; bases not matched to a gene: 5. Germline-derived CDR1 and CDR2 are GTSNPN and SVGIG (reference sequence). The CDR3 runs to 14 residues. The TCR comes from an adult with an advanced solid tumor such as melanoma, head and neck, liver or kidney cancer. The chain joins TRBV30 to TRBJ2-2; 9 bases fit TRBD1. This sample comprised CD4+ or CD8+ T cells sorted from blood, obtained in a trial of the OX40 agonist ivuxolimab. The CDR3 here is CAWSRDRGIGELFF. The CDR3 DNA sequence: TGTGCCTGGAGTCGAGACAGGGGGATCGGGGAGCTGTTTTTT.